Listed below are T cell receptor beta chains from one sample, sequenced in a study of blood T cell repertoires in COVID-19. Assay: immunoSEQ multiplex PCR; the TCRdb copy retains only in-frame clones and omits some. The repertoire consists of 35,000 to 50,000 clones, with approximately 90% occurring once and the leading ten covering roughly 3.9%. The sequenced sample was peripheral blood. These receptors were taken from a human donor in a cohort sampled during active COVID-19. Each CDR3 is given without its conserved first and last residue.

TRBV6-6,ASSAGRGGGETQY
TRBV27,ASSLFTPTGLETQY
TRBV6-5,ASSWEGTSTDTQY
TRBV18,ASSPTTGIAYEQY
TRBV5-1,ASSLGSGGAGELF
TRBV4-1,ASSQDLVRGLGYT
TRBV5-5,ASSRTGGKDQPQH
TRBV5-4,ASRPGWAGETQY
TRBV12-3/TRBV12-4,ASSLTNTGELF
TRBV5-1,ASSWATGEQY
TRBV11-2,ASSLDPRAQY
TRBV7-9,ASSPTGGSEAF
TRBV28,ASHSPSGNTIY
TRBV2,ASSRDRGQGQPQH
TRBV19,ATADRGLYNEQF
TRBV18,ASSPPMSRGNTEAF
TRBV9,ASSPHEGGYDTEAF
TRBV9,ASTPGTYSYEQY
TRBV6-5,ASSYESDSYGYT
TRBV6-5,ASSYSAQGANGYT
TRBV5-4,ASSPGGSLAQETQY
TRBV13,ASSLKRQGLNEKLF
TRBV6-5,ASSPLIDYGYT
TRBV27,ASSSQLYVLAGLHEQF
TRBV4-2,ASSQEPGQGADTQY
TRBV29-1,SVGMGGQIGDNYGYT
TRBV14,ASSQRPGLAGGYNEQF
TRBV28,ATMDRAYEQY
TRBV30,AWSGTGNQPQH
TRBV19,ASRGANIQY
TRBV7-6,ASSRTGWETQY
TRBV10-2,ASRQGATNEKLF
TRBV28,ASSLPLAGSSFEQY
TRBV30,AWTITPTGGYT
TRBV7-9,ASSSSGYLEGYT
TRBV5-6,ASSLAGIDEQF
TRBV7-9,ASSWTSDGDGYT
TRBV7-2,ASSYRSLSQGYSGNTIY